The clone carrying this T cell receptor beta chain showed up just a few times. Assay: immunoSEQ multiplex PCR; the TCRdb copy retains only in-frame clones and omits some. This sample has about 200,000 clones, with approximately 81% found just once. The V end lost 0 bases, the J end lost 1 base, and 6 bases lay between the germline ends. Germline-derived CDR1 and CDR2 are LNHNV and YYDKDF (reference sequence). The CDR3 consists of 14 residues. These data originate in a study of blood T cell repertoires in COVID-19. The source material was PBMCs or T cells enriched from blood (not recorded which). V usage is TRBV15 and J usage is TRBJ1-1, with unresolved D. This receptor was identified in a man aged 40-49 years who had recovered from COVID-19. CDR3 sequence reads: CATSRDRGNTEAFF. CDR3 nucleotides: TGTGCCACCAGCAGAGACAGAGGGAACACTGAAGCTTTCTTT.